The rows below give T cell receptor beta chains drawn from one sample of a study of blood T cell repertoires in COVID-19. Data came from immunoSEQ multiplex PCR; TCRdb stores just in-frame clones and leaves some out. The sample includes 250,000 to 300,000 clones, around four fifths of them seen just once. Sample: peripheral blood. The receptors shown here come from a man older than 75 with acute or convalescent COVID-19. CDR3s include the opening cysteine and the closing phenylalanine or tryptophan. Fields, in order: J gene, clone size, V gene, D gene, CDR3 DNA, CDR3 protein. The D gene is left open where the match is weak. Size tells how often a clone was seen (once, few, many) or the class of an expanded clone, and some rows leave it out.

j_call: TRBJ1-1
clone_size: -
v_call: TRBV19
d_call: -
cdr3_nt: TGTGCCAGTCAGATGAACACTGAAGCTTTCTTT
cdr3_aa: CASQMNTEAFF

j_call: TRBJ2-1
clone_size: once
v_call: TRBV10-3
d_call: TRBD2
cdr3_nt: TGTGCCATCAGTGAGACCCAACTAGCGGGGTTGTACAATGAGCAGTTCTTC
cdr3_aa: CAISETQLAGLYNEQFF

j_call: TRBJ2-2
clone_size: -
v_call: TRBV7-2
d_call: TRBD2
cdr3_nt: TGTGCCAGCAGCTCCGGACGGGGGAGGGACACCGGGGAGCTGTTTTTT
cdr3_aa: CASSSGRGRDTGELFF

j_call: TRBJ1-2
clone_size: once
v_call: TRBV5-4
d_call: TRBD1
cdr3_nt: TGTGCCAGCAGCCAAATGGACAGGTTCTATGGCTACACCTTC
cdr3_aa: CASSQMDRFYGYTF

j_call: TRBJ2-1
clone_size: -
v_call: TRBV6-5
d_call: TRBD2
cdr3_nt: TGTGCCAGCAGTTACTGGGGCGGGAGGGGTTACAATGAGCAGTTCTTC
cdr3_aa: CASSYWGGRGYNEQFF

j_call: TRBJ2-7
clone_size: -
v_call: TRBV4-1
d_call: -
cdr3_nt: TGCGCCAGCAGCCAAGAGTCGCCAGGGGTGTCACAGCAGTACTTC
cdr3_aa: CASSQESPGVSQQYF

j_call: TRBJ2-3
clone_size: -
v_call: TRBV5-1
d_call: TRBD2
cdr3_nt: TGCGCCAGCAGCTTGGGCTTAACCGGGACTAGCGGGGGCACAGATACGCAGTATTTT
cdr3_aa: CASSLGLTGTSGGTDTQYF

j_call: TRBJ1-2
clone_size: -
v_call: TRBV6-5
d_call: TRBD1
cdr3_nt: TGTGCCAGCAGTTACTTACAATACAGGGGCGTCCATGGCTACACCTTC
cdr3_aa: CASSYLQYRGVHGYTF

j_call: TRBJ1-1
clone_size: -
v_call: TRBV9
d_call: TRBD1
cdr3_nt: TGTGCCAGCAGCGTAGACCCAACGCCGACAGGGGATGACACTGAAGCTTTCTTT
cdr3_aa: CASSVDPTPTGDDTEAFF

j_call: TRBJ1-3
clone_size: -
v_call: TRBV5-1
d_call: TRBD1
cdr3_nt: TGCGCCAGCAGCTCCCGGACAGGGCCCGCTGGAAACACCATATATTTT
cdr3_aa: CASSSRTGPAGNTIYF

j_call: TRBJ1-2
clone_size: -
v_call: TRBV6-5
d_call: -
cdr3_nt: TGTGCCAGCAGTTCACCCGGACAGACTAACTATGGCTACACCTTC
cdr3_aa: CASSSPGQTNYGYTF

j_call: TRBJ1-1
clone_size: once
v_call: TRBV12-3/TRBV12-4
d_call: -
cdr3_nt: TGTGCCAGCACCTTAGGAGGGATAACGGAAGCTTTCTTT
cdr3_aa: CASTLGGITEAFF

j_call: TRBJ2-1
clone_size: -
v_call: TRBV2
d_call: TRBD1
cdr3_nt: TGTGCCAGCAGTGTGGGACAGGGCCCCTACAATGAGCAGTTCTTC
cdr3_aa: CASSVGQGPYNEQFF

j_call: TRBJ2-7
clone_size: -
v_call: TRBV10-3
d_call: -
cdr3_nt: TGTGCCATCAGTGACAGAAGCTCCTACGAGCAGTACTTC
cdr3_aa: CAISDRSSYEQYF

j_call: TRBJ2-1
clone_size: -
v_call: TRBV20-1
d_call: -
cdr3_nt: TGCAGTGCTGGTGGAGGGCCTCACAATGAGCAGTTCTTC
cdr3_aa: CSAGGGPHNEQFF

j_call: TRBJ2-4
clone_size: -
v_call: TRBV6-1
d_call: -
cdr3_nt: TGTGCCAGCAGTGAAAAGGGGATAAATCTGGCCAAAAACATTCAGTACTTC
cdr3_aa: CASSEKGINLAKNIQYF

j_call: TRBJ2-1
clone_size: -
v_call: TRBV12-3/TRBV12-4
d_call: TRBD1
cdr3_nt: TGTGCCAGCAGCCCGGGACAGGGAAACCAGTTCTTC
cdr3_aa: CASSPGQGNQFF

j_call: TRBJ2-1
clone_size: -
v_call: TRBV20-1
d_call: TRBD2
cdr3_nt: TGCAGCGGGAGGAAGGATGAGCAGTTCTTC
cdr3_aa: CSGRKDEQFF

j_call: TRBJ1-1
clone_size: -
v_call: TRBV6-5
d_call: -
cdr3_nt: TGTGCCAGCAGTTACTCTAGGGGCATGAACACTGAAGCTTTCTTT
cdr3_aa: CASSYSRGMNTEAFF

j_call: TRBJ2-5
clone_size: -
v_call: TRBV2
d_call: -
cdr3_nt: TGTGCCAGCAGTGAAGGGATCCGGGAGATCCAAGAGACCCAGTACTTC
cdr3_aa: CASSEGIREIQETQYF

j_call: TRBJ1-2
clone_size: -
v_call: TRBV5-1
d_call: TRBD1
cdr3_nt: TGCGCCAGCAGCTTAGGGACAGCTGATGGCTACACCTTC
cdr3_aa: CASSLGTADGYTF

j_call: TRBJ2-5
clone_size: -
v_call: TRBV5-1
d_call: TRBD2
cdr3_nt: TGCGCCAGCAGCTCAAAGGTCCTAGCGGGAGGGGGCGAGACCCAGTACTTC
cdr3_aa: CASSSKVLAGGGETQYF

j_call: TRBJ2-6
clone_size: -
v_call: TRBV9
d_call: -
cdr3_nt: TGTGCCAGCAGCGTAGCTAGCAGGCTAGGGGCCAACGTCCTGACTTTC
cdr3_aa: CASSVASRLGANVLTF

j_call: TRBJ2-7
clone_size: -
v_call: TRBV7-2
d_call: -
cdr3_nt: TGTGCCAGCAGCCCGTGGGGGCAGTCATCCTACGAGCAGTACTTC
cdr3_aa: CASSPWGQSSYEQYF

j_call: TRBJ2-5
clone_size: -
v_call: TRBV2
d_call: -
cdr3_nt: TGTGCCAGCAGGGCCCTGCGGGACGGAGGGACCCAGTACTTC
cdr3_aa: CASRALRDGGTQYF

j_call: TRBJ2-7
clone_size: -
v_call: TRBV27
d_call: TRBD2
cdr3_nt: TGTGCCAGCGGATCTAGCGGGAGGGGCCACGAGCAGTACTTC
cdr3_aa: CASGSSGRGHEQYF

j_call: TRBJ1-2
clone_size: -
v_call: TRBV28
d_call: TRBD1
cdr3_nt: TGTGCCAGCAGTGGACAGGCAGCTAACTATGGCTACACCTTC
cdr3_aa: CASSGQAANYGYTF

j_call: TRBJ1-6
clone_size: -
v_call: TRBV30
d_call: TRBD1
cdr3_nt: TGTGCCTGGAGTGTGGGGACAGGGGAGACCCTCCACTTT
cdr3_aa: CAWSVGTGETLHF

j_call: TRBJ1-4
clone_size: -
v_call: TRBV2
d_call: TRBD1
cdr3_nt: TGTGCCAGCAGTGACGCAGGGACAGGGGCTAATGAAAAACTGTTTTTT
cdr3_aa: CASSDAGTGANEKLFF

j_call: TRBJ1-5
clone_size: -
v_call: TRBV3-1/TRBV3-2
d_call: TRBD1
cdr3_nt: TGTGCCAGCAGGACAGGGGCTGAGCCCCAGCATTTT
cdr3_aa: CASRTGAEPQHF

j_call: TRBJ2-1
clone_size: -
v_call: TRBV4-2
d_call: -
cdr3_nt: TGTGCCAGCAGCCCCGCCTCCCCCGGCGGCAATGAGCAGTTCTTC
cdr3_aa: CASSPASPGGNEQFF

j_call: TRBJ2-7
clone_size: once
v_call: TRBV19
d_call: -
cdr3_nt: TGTGCCAGTAGTATGGTAGCCTACGAGCAGTACTTC
cdr3_aa: CASSMVAYEQYF

j_call: TRBJ1-1
clone_size: -
v_call: TRBV5-5
d_call: TRBD1
cdr3_nt: TGTGCCAGCAGCCCGGACAGGGACACTGAAGCTTTCTTT
cdr3_aa: CASSPDRDTEAFF

j_call: TRBJ2-3
clone_size: -
v_call: TRBV6-2/TRBV6-3
d_call: TRBD2
cdr3_nt: TGTGCCGGCAGTTACGTAGCGGGAGGTTGGAGGGATACGCAGTATTTT
cdr3_aa: CAGSYVAGGWRDTQYF

j_call: TRBJ2-5
clone_size: -
v_call: TRBV3-1/TRBV3-2
d_call: -
cdr3_nt: TGTGCCAGCAGCCAGCGGGGACAAGAGACCCAGTACTTC
cdr3_aa: CASSQRGQETQYF

j_call: TRBJ1-2
clone_size: once
v_call: TRBV12-3/TRBV12-4
d_call: -
cdr3_nt: TGTGCCAGCAGTTTCTCAGGGAACTATGGCTACACCTTC
cdr3_aa: CASSFSGNYGYTF

j_call: TRBJ2-7
clone_size: -
v_call: TRBV3-1/TRBV3-2
d_call: -
cdr3_nt: TGTGCCAGCAGCTTTCGGGGCGAGCAGTACTTC
cdr3_aa: CASSFRGEQYF

j_call: TRBJ1-4
clone_size: -
v_call: TRBV5-4
d_call: TRBD1
cdr3_nt: TGTGCCAGCAGCTTGAGGCTGACAGGGGATGAAAAACTGTTTTTT
cdr3_aa: CASSLRLTGDEKLFF

j_call: TRBJ1-2
clone_size: many
v_call: TRBV19
d_call: -
cdr3_nt: TGTGCCAGTAGTGGACAGCGCTATGGCTACACCTTC
cdr3_aa: CASSGQRYGYTF

j_call: TRBJ1-5
clone_size: few
v_call: TRBV28
d_call: -
cdr3_nt: TGTGCCAGCAACCGGGGGATAATCAATCAGCCCCAGCATTTT
cdr3_aa: CASNRGIINQPQHF

j_call: TRBJ2-2
clone_size: -
v_call: TRBV5-1
d_call: TRBD1
cdr3_nt: TGCGCCAGCAGCTTGAGGGGACAGGGTAACGGGGAGCTGTTTTTT
cdr3_aa: CASSLRGQGNGELFF